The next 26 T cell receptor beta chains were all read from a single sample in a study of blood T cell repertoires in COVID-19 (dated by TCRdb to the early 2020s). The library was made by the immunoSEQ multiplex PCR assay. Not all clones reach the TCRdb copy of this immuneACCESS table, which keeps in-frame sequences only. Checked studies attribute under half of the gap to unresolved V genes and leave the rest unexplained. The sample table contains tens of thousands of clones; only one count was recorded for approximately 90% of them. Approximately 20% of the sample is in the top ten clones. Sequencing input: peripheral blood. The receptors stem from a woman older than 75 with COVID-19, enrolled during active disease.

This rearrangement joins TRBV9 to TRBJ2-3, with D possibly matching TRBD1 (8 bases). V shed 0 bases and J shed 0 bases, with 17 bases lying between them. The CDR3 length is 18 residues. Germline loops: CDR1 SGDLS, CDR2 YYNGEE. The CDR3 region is CASSVAFYRGGSTDTQYF. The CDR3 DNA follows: TGTGCCAGCAGCGTAGCCTTCTACAGGGGGGGTAGCACAGATACGCAGTATTTT.

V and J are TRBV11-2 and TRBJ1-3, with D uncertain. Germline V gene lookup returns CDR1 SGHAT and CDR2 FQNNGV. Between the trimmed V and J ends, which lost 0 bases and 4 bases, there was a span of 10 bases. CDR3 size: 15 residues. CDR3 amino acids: CASSLDGGRGNTIYF. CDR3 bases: TGTGCCAGCAGCTTAGATGGTGGCAGGGGAAACACCATATATTTT. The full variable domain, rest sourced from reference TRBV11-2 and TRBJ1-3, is EAGVAQSPRYKIIEKRQSVAFWCNPISGHATLYWYQQILGQGPKLLIQFQNNGVVDDSQLPKDRFSAERLKGVDSTLKIQPAKLEDSAVYLCASSLDGGRGNTIYFGEGSWLTVV.

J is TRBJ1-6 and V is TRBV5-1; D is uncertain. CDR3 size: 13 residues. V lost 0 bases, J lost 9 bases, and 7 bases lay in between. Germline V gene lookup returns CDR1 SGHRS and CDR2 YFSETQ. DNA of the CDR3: TGCGCCAGCAGCTTGGCCGGTTCTTCACCCCTCCACTTT. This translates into CASSLAGSSPLHF.

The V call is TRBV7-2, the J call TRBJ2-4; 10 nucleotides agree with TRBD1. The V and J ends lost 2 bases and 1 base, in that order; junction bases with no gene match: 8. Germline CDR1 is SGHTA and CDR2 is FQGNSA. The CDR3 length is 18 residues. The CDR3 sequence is CASSLPSDRGRAKNIQYF. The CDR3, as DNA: TGTGCCAGCAGCTTACCCTCCGACAGGGGGCGCGCCAAAAACATTCAGTACTTC.

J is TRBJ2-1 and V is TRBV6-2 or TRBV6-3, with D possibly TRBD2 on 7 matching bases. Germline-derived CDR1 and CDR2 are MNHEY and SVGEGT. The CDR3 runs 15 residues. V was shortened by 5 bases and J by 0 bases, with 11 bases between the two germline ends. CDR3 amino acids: CASSRGAGSYNEQFF. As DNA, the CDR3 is TGTGCCAGCAGTCGGGGGGCTGGCTCCTACAATGAGCAGTTCTTC.

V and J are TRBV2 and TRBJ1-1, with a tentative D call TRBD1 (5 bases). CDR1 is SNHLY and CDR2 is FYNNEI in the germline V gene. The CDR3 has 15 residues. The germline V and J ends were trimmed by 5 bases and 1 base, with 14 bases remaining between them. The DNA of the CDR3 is TGTGCCAGCAGTCACCCTGGGGGGACGAACACTGAAGCTTTCTTT. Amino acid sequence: CASSHPGGTNTEAFF.

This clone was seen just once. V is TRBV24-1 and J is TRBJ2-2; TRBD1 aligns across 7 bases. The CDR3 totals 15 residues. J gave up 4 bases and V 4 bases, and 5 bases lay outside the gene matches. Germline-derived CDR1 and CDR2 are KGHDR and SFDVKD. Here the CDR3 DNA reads TGTGCCACCAGTGACTCGGGACAGACCACCGGGGAGCTGTTTTTT. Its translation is CATSDSGQTTGELFF.

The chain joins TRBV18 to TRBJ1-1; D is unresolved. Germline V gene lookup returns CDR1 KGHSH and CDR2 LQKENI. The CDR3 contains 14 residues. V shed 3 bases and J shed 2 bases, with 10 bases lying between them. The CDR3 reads CASSPSERNTEAFF. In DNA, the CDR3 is TGTGCCAGCTCACCCTCGGAGAGAAACACTGAAGCTTTCTTT.

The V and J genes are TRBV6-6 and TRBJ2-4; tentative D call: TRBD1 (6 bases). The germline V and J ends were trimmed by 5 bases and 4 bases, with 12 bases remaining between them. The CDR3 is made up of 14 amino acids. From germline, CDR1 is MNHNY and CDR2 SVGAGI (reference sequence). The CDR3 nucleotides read TGTGCCAGCAGTCCGTGGGACATTAAAAACATTCAGTACTTC. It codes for CASSPWDIKNIQYF.

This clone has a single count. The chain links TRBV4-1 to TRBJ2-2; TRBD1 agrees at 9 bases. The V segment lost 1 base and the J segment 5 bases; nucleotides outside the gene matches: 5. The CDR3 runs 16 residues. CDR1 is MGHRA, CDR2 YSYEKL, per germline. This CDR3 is CASSQVQGARTGELFF. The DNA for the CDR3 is TGCGCCAGCAGCCAAGTACAGGGGGCTCGGACCGGGGAGCTGTTTTTT.

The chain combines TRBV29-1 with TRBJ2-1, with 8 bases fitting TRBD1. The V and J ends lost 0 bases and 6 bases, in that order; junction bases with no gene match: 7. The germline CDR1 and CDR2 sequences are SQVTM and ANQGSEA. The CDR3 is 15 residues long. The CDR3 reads CSVEDWRQGSNEQFF. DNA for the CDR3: TGCAGCGTTGAAGATTGGAGACAGGGGAGCAATGAGCAGTTCTTC.

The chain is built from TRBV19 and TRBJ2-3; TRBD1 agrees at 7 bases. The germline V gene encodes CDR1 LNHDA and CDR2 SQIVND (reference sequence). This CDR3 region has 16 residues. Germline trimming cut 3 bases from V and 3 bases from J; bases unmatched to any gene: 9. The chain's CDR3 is CASSIFTGVRTDTQYF. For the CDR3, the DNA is TGTGCCAGTAGTATCTTCACAGGGGTGAGGACAGATACGCAGTATTTT.

CDR3 protein: CASSQDAGVRYGYTF. CDR3 coding DNA: TGTGCCAGCAGCCAAGACGCAGGGGTGCGCTATGGCTACACCTTC. The chain combines TRBV3-1 (or the pseudogene TRBV3-2) with TRBJ1-2, with D possibly TRBD1 on 6 matching bases. Germline-derived CDR1 and CDR2 are LGHDT and YNNKEL (reference sequence). The CDR3 spans 15 residues. Trimming removed 0 bases from V and 4 bases from J, with 12 bases in between.

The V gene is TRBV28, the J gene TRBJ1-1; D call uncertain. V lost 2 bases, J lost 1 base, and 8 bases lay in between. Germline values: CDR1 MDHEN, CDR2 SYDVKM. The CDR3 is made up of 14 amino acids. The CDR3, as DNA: TGTGCCAGCAGTTTAAGCAGGAAGAACACTGAAGCTTTCTTT. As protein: CASSLSRKNTEAFF.

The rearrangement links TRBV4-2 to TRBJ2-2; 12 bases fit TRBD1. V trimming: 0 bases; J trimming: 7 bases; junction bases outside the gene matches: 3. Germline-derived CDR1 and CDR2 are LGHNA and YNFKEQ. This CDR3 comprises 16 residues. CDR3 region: CASSQDGTGGGGELFF. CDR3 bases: TGTGCCAGCAGCCAAGATGGGACAGGGGGCGGCGGGGAGCTGTTTTTT.

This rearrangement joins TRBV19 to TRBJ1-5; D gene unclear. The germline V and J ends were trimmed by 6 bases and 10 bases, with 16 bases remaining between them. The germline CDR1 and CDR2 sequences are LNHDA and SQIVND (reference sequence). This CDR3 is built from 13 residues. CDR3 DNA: TGTGCCAGTAGACCGGGTGGTATCAGCCCCCAGCATTTT. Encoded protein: CASRPGGISPQHF.

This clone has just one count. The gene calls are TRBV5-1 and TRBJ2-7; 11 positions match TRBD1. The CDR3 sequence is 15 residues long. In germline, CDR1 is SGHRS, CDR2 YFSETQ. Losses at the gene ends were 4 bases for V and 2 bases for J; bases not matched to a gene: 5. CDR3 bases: TGCGCCAGCAGCCTTACGGGACAGGGGGCCTACGAGCAGTACTTC. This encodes CASSLTGQGAYEQYF. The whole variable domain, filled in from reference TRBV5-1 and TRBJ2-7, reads KAGVTQTPRYLIKTRGQQVTLSCSPISGHRSVSWYQQTPGQGLQFLFEYFSETQRNKGNFPGRFSGRQFSNSRSEMNVSTLELGDSALYLCASSLTGQGAYEQYFGPGTRLTVT.

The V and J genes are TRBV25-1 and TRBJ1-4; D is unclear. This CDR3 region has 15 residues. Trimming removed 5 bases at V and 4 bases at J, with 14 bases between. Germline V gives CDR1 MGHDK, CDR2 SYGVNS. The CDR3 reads CASSSGGGSNEKLFF. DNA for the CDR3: TGTGCCAGCAGTTCAGGAGGAGGCAGTAATGAAAAACTGTTTTTT.

DNA for the CDR3: TGCGCCAGCAGCCACGAGACCGGGACAGGGGGCGAGCAGTACTTC. Encoded protein: CASSHETGTGGEQYF. The rearrangement joins TRBV5-1 to TRBJ2-7; 11 bases are shared with TRBD1. The CDR3 runs to 15 residues. The germline gives CDR1 SGHRS, CDR2 YFSETQ. Trimming cost V 4 bases and J 6 bases; bases outside gene matches: 9.

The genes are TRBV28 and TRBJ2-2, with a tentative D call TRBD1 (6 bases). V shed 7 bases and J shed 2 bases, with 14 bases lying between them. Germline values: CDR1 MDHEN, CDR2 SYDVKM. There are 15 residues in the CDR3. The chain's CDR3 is CASKTGQLNTGELFF. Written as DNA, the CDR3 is TGTGCCAGCAAGACAGGACAGCTCAACACCGGGGAGCTGTTTTTT. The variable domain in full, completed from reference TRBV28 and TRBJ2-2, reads DVKVTQSSRYLVKRTGEKVFLECVQDMDHENMFWYRQDPGLGLRLIYFSYDVKMKEKGDIPEGYSVSREKKERFSLILESASTNQTSMYLCASKTGQLNTGELFFGEGSRLTVL.

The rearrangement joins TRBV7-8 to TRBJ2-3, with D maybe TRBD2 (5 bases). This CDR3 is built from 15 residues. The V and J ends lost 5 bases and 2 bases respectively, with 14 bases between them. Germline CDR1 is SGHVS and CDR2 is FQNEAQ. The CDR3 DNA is TGTGCCAGCAGCGACTACTGGCTTCCCACAGATACGCAGTATTTT. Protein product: CASSDYWLPTDTQYF. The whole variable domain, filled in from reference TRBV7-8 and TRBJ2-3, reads GAGVSQSPRYKVAKRGQDVALRCDPISGHVSLFWYQQALGQGPEFLTYFQNEAQLDKSGLPSDRFFAERPEGSVSTLKIQRTQQEDSAVYLCASSDYWLPTDTQYFGPGTRLTVL.

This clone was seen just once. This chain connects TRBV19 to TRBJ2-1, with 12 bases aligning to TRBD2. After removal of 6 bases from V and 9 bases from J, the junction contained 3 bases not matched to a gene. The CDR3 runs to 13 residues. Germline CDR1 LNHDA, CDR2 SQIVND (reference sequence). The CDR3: CASRASGGGEQFF. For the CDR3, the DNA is TGTGCCAGTAGAGCTAGCGGGGGGGGTGAGCAGTTCTTC.

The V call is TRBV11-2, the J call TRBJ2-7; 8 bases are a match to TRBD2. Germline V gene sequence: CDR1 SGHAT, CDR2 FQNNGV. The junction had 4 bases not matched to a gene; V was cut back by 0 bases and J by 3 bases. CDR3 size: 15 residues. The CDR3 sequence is CASSLESGGRYEQYF. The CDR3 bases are TGTGCCAGCAGCTTAGAAAGCGGGGGCCGCTACGAGCAGTACTTC.

CDR3 bases: TGCAGCGTAGAGGACAACCAAGAGACCCAGTACTTC. Its protein is CSVEDNQETQYF. The chain uses TRBV29-1 and TRBJ2-5; a weak D match, TRBD1 (5 bases). The CDR3 loop spans 12 amino acids. Between the trimmed V and J ends, which lost 6 bases and 0 bases, there was a span of 8 bases. The germline V gene has CDR1 SQVTM and CDR2 ANQGSEA.

CDR3 protein: CASSLSPRGESYEQYF. The CDR3, as DNA: TGTGCCAGCAGTTTATCCCCCCGGGGGGAGTCCTACGAGCAGTACTTC. The chain is built from TRBV27 and TRBJ2-7; TRBD2 matches 7 bases. In germline, CDR1 is MNHEY, CDR2 SMNVEV (reference sequence). There are 16 residues in the CDR3. J gave up 1 base and V 0 bases, and 6 bases lay outside the gene matches.

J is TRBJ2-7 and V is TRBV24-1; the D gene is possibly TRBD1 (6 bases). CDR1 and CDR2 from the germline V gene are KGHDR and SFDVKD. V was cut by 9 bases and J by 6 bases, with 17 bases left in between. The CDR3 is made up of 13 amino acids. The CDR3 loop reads CATRAQGYCEQYF. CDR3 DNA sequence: TGTGCCACCCGTGCCCAGGGGTACTGCGAGCAGTACTTC.